The entry below describes one T cell receptor beta chain. Its antigen is still unknown. These data come from a study of shared clonotypes between healthy human individuals. Study-wide results and caveats: Incomplete sequencing of sorted subsets was indicated by rarefaction despite large depth.

V lost 7 bases to trimming and J lost 8 bases, with 17 bases between them. This CDR3 spans 13 amino acids. The germline CDR1 and CDR2 sequences are SNHLY and FYNNEI. Using immunoSEQ multiplex PCR, the repertoire was profiled, and TCRdb retains in-frame clones only, with some absent. Among millions of clones listed, around 95% were seen once. The chain carries TRBV2 and TRBJ1-2, with a tentative D call TRBD1 (5 bases). Sequencing used naive CD4+ T cells sorted from blood. The subset: CD45RA+ positively selected. The receptor comes from a young man in good health. The DNA of the CDR3 is TGTGCCAGCATCCCCGGGACGCAGTACGGCTACACCTTC. Translation gives CASIPGTQYGYTF. Full variable domain (rest looked up from reference TRBV2 and TRBJ1-2): EPEVTQTPSHQVTQMGQEVILRCVPISNHLYFYWYRQILGQKVEFLVSFYNNEISEKSEIFDDQFSVERPDGSNFTLKIRSTKLEDSAMYFCASIPGTQYGYTFGSGTRLTVV.